This entry is about one TCR beta chain. The target antigen is unknown. Fresh peripheral blood, less than 11 ml of it, supplied the PBMCs. J was trimmed by 4 bases and V by 5 bases; bases with no gene match: 6. This CDR3 has 15 amino acids. This record belongs to a study of T cells in Graves' hyperthyroidism and ophthalmopathy. Study-wide context: Blood was drawn when the patient was first diagnosed and still untreated. Findings and limits, study-wide: Using 13 V-J features, a model discriminated ophthalmopathy from stable hyperthyroidism. Peripheral blood also featured most of the thyroid clonotypes expanded above 0.001.

Amplification of TCR beta CDR3 regions used RNA as the template. An initial round of RT-PCR targeting the TCR CDR3 relied on the HTBI primer set. TCRdb re-derived calls from the multiplex PCR reads in MiXCR, one entry per CDR3 protein. In the table there are over 450,000 distinct CDR3 sequences, 17% of which are singletons. Sample: blood. This TCR came from a young woman with Graves' ophthalmopathy. This rearrangement joins TRBV12-3 or TRBV12-4 to TRBJ2-2; 8 bases line up with TRBD1. CDR3 residues: CASSPRTGSTGELFF. CDR3 nucleotides: TGTGCCAGCAGTCCTAGGACAGGGAGCACCGGGGAGCTGTTTTTT.